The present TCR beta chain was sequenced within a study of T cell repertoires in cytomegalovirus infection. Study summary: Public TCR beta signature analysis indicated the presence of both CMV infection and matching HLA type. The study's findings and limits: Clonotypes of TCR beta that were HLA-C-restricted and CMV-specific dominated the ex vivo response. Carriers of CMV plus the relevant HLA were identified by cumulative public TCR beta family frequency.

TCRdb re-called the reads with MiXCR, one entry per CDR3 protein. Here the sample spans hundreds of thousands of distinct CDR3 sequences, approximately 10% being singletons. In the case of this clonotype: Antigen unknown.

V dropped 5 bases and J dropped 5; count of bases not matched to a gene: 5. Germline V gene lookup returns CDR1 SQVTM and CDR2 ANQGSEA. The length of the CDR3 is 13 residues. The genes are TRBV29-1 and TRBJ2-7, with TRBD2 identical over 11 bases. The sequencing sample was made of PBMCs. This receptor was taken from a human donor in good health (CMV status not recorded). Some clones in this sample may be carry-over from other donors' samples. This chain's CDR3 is CSVKGLAVDEQYF. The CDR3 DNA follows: TGCAGCGTTAAGGGACTAGCGGTAGACGAGCAGTACTTC.